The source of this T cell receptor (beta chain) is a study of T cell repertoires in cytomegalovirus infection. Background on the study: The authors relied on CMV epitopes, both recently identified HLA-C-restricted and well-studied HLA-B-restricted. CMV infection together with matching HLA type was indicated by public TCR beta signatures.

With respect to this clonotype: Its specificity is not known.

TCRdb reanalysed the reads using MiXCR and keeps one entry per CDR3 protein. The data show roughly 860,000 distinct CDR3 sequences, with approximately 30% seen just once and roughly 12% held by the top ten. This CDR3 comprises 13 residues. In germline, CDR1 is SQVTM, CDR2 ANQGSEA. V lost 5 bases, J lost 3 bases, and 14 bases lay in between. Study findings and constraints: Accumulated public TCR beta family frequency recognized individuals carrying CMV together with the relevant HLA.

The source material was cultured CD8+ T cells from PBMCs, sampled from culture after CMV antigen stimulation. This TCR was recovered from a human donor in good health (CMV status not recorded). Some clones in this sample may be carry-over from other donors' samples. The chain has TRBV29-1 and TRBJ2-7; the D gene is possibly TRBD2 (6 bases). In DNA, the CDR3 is TGCAGCGTTACTCATACGGGGGTCTACGAGCAGTACTTC. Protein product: CSVTHTGVYEQYF.